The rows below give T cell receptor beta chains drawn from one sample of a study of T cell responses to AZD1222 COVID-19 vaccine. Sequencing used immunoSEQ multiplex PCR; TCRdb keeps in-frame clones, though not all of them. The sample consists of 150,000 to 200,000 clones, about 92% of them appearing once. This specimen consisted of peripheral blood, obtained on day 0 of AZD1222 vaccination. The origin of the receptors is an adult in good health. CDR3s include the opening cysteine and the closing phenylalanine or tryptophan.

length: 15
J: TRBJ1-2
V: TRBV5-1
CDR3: CASRKDRAYNYGYTF

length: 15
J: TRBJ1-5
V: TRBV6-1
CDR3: CASSEQFYSNQPQHF

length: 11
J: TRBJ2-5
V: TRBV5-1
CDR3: CASSLEETQYF

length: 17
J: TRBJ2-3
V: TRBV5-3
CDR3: CARSPTGSGACTDTQYF

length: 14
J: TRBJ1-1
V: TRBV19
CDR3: CASSAVVANTEAFF

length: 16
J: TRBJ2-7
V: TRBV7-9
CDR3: CASSSYRGWDSYEQYF

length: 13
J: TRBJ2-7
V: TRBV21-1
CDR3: CASSGTPSYEQYF

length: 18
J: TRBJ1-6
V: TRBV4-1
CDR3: CASSQSQTLSSYNSPLHF

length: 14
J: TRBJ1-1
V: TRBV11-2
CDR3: CASSFVQGRTEAFF

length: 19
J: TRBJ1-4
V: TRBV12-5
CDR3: CASGRMVGQGLSTNEKLFF

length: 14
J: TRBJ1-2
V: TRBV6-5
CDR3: CASSYSEGASGYTF

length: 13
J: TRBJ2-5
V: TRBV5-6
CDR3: CASSFNPVETQYF

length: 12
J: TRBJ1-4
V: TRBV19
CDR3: CASSSTNEKLFF

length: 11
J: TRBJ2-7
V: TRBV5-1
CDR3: CASSLGGEQYF

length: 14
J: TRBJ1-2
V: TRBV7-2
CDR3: CASSLHPGNYGYTF